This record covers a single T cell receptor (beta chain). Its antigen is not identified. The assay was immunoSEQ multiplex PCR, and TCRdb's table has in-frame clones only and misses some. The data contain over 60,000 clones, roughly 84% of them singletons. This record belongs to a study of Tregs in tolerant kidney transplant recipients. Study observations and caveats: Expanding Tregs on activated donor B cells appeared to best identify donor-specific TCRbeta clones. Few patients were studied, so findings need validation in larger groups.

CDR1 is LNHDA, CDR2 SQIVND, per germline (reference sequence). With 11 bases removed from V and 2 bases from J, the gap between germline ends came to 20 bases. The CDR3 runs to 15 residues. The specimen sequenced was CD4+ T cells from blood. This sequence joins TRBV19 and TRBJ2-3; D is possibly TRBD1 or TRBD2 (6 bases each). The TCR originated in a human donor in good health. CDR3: CASSPGAPATDTQYF. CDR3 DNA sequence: TGTGCCTCTTCCCCGGGGGCCCCGGCCACAGATACGCAGTATTTT.